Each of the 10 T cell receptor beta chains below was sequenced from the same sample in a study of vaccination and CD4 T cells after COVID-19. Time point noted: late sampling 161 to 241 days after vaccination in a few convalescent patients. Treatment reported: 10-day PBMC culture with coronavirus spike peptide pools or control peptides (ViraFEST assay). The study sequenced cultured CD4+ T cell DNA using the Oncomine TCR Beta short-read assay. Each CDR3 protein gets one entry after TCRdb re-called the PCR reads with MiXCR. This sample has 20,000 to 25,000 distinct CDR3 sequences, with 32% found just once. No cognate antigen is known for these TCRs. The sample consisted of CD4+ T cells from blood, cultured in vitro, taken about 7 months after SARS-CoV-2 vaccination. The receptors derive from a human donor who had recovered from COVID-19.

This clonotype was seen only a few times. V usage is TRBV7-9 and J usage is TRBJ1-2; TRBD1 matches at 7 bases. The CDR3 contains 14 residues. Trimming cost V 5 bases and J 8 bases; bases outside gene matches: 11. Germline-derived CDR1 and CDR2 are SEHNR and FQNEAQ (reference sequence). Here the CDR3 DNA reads TGTGCCAGCAGCAAAACAACAGGGGTTTGGGGCTACACCTTC. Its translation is CASSKTTGVWGYTF.

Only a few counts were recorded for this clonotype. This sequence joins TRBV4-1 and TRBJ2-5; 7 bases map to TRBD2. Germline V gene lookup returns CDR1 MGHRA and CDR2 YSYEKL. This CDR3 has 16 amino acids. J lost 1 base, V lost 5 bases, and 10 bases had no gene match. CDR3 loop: CASSARLAPSQETQYF. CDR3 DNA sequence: TGCGCCAGCAGCGCCCGACTAGCCCCAAGCCAAGAGACCCAGTACTTC.

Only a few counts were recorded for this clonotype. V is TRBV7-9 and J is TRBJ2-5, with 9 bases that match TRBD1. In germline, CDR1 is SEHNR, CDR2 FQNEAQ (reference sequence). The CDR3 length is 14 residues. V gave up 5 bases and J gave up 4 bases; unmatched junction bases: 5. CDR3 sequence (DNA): TGTGCCAGCAGCCCGGGACAGGGAGGAGAGACCCAGTACTTC. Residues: CASSPGQGGETQYF.

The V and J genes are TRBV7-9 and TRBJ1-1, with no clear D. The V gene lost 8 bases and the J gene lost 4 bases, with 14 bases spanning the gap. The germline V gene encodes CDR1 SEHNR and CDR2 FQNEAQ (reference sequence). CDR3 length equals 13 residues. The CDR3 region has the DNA TGTGCCAGCTGCCCCTATTCGGCCACTGAAGCTTTCTTT. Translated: CASCPYSATEAFF. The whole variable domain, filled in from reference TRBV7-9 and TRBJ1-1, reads DTGVSQNPRHKITKRGQNVTFRCDPISEHNRLYWYRQTLGQGPEFLTYFQNEAQLEKSRLLSDRFSAERPKGSFSTLEIQRTEQGDSAMYLCASCPYSATEAFFGQGTRLTVV.

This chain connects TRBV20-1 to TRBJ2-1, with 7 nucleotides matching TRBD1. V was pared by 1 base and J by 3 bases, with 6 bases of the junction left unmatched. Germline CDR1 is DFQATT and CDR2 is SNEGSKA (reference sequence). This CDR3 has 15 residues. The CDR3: CSARVTGLLYNEQFF. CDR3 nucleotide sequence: TGCAGTGCTAGAGTGACAGGGCTTCTCTACAATGAGCAGTTCTTC.

The CDR3 is CASSQGVSRSNQPQHF. The CDR3 region has the DNA TGTGCCAGTAGCCAGGGGGTATCTCGAAGCAATCAGCCCCAGCATTTT. The chain recombines TRBV19 with TRBJ1-5; 7 bases match TRBD1. Germline CDR1 and CDR2: LNHDA and SQIVND (reference sequence). V lost 6 bases to trimming and J lost 1 base; unmatched junction nucleotides: 9. The CDR3 consists of 16 residues.

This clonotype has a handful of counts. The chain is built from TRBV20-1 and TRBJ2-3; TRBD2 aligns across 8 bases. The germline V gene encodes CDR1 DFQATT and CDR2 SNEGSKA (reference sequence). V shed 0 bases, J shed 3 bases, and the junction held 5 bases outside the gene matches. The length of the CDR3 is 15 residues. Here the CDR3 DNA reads TGCAGTGCTAGAGATCATGCGGGGGGAACAGATACGCAGTATTTT. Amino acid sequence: CSARDHAGGTDTQYF.

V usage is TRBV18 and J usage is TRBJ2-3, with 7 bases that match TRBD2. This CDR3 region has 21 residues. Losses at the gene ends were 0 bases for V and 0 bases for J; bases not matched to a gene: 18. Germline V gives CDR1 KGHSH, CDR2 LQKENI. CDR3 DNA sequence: TGTGCCAGCTCACCACCCGAGACTCGGGGTCGGCTAGCGGCCAGCACAGATACGCAGTATTTT. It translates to CASSPPETRGRLAASTDTQYF.

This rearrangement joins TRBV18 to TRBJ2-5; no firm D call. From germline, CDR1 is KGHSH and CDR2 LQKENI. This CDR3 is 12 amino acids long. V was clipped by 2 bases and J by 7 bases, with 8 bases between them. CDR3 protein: CASSPFIGTQYF. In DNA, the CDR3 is TGTGCCAGCTCACCATTTATAGGGACCCAGTACTTC.

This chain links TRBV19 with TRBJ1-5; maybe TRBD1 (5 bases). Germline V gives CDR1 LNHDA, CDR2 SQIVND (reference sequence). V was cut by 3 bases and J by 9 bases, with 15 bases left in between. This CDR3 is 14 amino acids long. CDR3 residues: CASSIDSPLAPQHF. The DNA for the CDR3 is TGTGCCAGTAGTATCGACAGCCCGCTCGCGCCCCAGCATTTT.